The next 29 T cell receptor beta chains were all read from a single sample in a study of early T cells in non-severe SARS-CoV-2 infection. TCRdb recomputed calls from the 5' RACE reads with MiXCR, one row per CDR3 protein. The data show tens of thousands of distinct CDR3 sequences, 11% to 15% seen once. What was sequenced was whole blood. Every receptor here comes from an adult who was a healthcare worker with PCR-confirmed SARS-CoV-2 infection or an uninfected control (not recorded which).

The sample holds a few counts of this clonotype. CDR3 DNA: TGCGCCAGCAGTGTGACAGGGGGCGCAGCCGGGGAGCTGTTTTTT. Translating gives CASSVTGGAAGELFF. The rearrangement links TRBV10-1 to TRBJ2-2; 10 bases fit TRBD1. The CDR3 sequence is 15 residues long. The V segment lost 4 bases and the J segment 6 bases; nucleotides outside the gene matches: 5. Germline V gene sequence: CDR1 WNHNN, CDR2 SYGVQD (reference sequence).

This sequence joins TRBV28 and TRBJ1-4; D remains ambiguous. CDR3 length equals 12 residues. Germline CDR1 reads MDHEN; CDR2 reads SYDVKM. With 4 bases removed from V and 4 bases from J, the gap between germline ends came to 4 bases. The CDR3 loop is CASSSYNEKLFF. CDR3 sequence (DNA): TGTGCCAGCAGTTCCTATAATGAAAAACTGTTTTTT.

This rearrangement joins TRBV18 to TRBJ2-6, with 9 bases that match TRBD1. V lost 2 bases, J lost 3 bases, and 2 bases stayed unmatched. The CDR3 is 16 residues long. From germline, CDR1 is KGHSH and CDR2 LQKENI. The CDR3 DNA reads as TGTGCCAGCTCACCATGGACAGGGGTTGGGGCCAACGTCCTGACTTTC. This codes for CASSPWTGVGANVLTF. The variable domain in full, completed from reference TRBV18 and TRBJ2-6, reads NAGVMQNPRHLVRRRGQEARLRCSPMKGHSHVYWYRQLPEEGLKFMVYLQKENIIDESGMPKERFSAEFPKEGPSILRIQQVVRGDSAAYFCASSPWTGVGANVLTFGAGSRLTVL.

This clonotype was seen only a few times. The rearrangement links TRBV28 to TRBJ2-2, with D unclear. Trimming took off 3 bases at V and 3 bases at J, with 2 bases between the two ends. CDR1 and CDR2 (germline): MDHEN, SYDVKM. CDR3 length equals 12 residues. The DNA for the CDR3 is TGTGCCAGCAGTTTGGACACCGGGGAGCTGTTTTTT. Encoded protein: CASSLDTGELFF.

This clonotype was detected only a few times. CDR3 nucleotides: TGTGCCACCAGCAGAGGGACAGGGGGAGCAGATACGCAGTATTTT. Protein sequence: CATSRGTGGADTQYF. The J gene is TRBJ2-3, the V gene TRBV15; 10 bases map to TRBD1. The CDR3 extends over 15 amino acids. CDR1 and CDR2 from the germline V gene are LNHNV and YYDKDF (reference sequence). The V gene end was trimmed by 1 base and the J gene end by 4 bases; junction bases not matched to a gene: 2.

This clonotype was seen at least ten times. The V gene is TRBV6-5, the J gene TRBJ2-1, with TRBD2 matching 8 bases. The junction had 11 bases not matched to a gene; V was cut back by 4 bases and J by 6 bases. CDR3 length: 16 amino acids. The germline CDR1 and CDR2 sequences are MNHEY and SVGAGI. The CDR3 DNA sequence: TGTGCCAGCAGTTTCTACCAGCGGGGGAAATTCAATGAGCAGTTCTTC. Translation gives CASSFYQRGKFNEQFF.

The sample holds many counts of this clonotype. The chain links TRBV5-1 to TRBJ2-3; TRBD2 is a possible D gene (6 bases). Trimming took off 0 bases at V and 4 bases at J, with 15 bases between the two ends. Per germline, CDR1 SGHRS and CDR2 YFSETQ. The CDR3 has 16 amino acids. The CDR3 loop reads CASSLVTSVVPDTQYF. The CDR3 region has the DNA TGCGCCAGCAGCTTGGTGACTAGTGTAGTCCCAGATACGCAGTATTTT.

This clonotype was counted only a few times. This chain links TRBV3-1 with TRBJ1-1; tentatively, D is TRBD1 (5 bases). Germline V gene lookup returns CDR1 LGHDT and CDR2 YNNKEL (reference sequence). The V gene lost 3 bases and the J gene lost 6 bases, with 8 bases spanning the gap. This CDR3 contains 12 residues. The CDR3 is CASSQGVAEAFF. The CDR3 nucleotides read TGTGCCAGCAGCCAGGGGGTGGCTGAAGCTTTCTTT.

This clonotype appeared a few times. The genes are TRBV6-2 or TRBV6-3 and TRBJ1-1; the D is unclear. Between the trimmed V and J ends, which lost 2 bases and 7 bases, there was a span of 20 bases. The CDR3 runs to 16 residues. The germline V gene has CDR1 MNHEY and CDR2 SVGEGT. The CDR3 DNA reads TGTGCCAGCAGTTACGGTCGGGATTTTATTCCCAGTGAAGCTTTCTTT. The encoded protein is CASSYGRDFIPSEAFF.

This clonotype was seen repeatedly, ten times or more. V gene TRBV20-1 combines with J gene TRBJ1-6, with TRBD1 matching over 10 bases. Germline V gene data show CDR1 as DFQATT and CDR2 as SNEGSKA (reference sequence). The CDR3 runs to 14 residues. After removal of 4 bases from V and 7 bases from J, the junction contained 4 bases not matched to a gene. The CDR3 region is CSATGTGVNSPLHF. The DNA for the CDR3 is TGCAGTGCTACAGGGACAGGGGTCAATTCACCCCTCCACTTT.

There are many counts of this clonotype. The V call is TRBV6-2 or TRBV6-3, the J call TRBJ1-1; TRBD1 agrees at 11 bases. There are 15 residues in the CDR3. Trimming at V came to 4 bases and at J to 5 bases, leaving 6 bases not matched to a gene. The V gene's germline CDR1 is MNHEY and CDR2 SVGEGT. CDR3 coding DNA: TGTGCCAGCAGTTCAACGGACAGGGGGCGGACTGAAGCTTTCTTT. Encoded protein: CASSSTDRGRTEAFF.

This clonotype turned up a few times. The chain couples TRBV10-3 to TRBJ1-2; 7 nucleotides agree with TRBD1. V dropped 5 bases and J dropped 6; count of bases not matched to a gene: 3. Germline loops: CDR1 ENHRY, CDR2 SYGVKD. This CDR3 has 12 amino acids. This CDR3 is CAISLTGNGYTF. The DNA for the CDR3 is TGTGCCATCAGTTTGACAGGGAATGGCTACACCTTC.

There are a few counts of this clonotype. The CDR3 is CASSQVGGPTDTQYF. In DNA form, the CDR3 reads TGTGCCAGCAGCCAAGTTGGGGGGCCTACAGATACGCAGTATTTT. V is TRBV14 and J is TRBJ2-3; either TRBD1 or TRBD2 may fit D (6 bases each). The ends were cut back, 1 base at V and 3 bases at J, with 11 bases in the middle. The CDR3 totals 15 residues. Looked up from germline, CDR1 is SGHDN and CDR2 is FVKESK. Combining the CDR3 with reference TRBV14 and TRBJ2-3 gives the whole variable domain EAGVTQFPSHSVIEKGQTVTLRCDPISGHDNLYWYRRVMGKEIKFLLHFVKESKQDESGMPNNRFLAERTGGTYSTLKVQPAELEDSGVYFCASSQVGGPTDTQYFGPGTRLTVL.

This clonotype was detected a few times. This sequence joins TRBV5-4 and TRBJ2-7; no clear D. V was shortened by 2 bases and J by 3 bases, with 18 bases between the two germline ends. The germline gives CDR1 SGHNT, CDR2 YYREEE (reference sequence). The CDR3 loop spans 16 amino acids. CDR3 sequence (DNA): TGTGCCAGCAGCTTAGTTGGTGGAGATTCCGGCTACGAGCAGTACTTC. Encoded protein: CASSLVGGDSGYEQYF.

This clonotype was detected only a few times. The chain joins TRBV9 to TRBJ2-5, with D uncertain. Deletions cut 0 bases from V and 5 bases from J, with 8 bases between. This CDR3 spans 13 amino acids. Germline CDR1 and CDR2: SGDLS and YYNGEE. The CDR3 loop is CASSVELGETQYF. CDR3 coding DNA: TGTGCCAGCAGCGTAGAGTTGGGTGAGACCCAGTACTTC.

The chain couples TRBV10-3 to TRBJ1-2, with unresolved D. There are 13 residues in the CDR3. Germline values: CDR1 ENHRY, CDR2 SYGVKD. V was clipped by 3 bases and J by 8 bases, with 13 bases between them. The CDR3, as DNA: TGTGCCATCAGTGAACGGCTGCCCGGGGGCTACACCTTC. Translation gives CAISERLPGGYTF.

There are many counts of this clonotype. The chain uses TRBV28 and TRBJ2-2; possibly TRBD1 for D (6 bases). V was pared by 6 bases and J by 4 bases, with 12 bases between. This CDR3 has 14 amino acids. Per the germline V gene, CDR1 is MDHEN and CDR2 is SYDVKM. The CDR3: CASRPRGTTGELFF. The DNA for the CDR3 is TGTGCCAGCAGACCCAGGGGTACCACCGGGGAGCTGTTTTTT.

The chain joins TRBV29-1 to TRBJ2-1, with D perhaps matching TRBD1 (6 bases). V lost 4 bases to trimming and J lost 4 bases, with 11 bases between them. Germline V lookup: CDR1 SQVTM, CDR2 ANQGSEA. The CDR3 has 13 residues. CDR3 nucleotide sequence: TGCAGCGTTGCTGGGACACCTTACAATGAGCAGTTCTTC. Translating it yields CSVAGTPYNEQFF.

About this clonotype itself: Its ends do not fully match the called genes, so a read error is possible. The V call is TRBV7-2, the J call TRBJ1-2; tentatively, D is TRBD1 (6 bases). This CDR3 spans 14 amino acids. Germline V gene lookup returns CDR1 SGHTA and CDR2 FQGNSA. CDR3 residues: CSSSTSQGGRGYTF. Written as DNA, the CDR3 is TGTTCCAGCAGCACGTCACAGGGAGGTCGTGGCTACACCTTC.

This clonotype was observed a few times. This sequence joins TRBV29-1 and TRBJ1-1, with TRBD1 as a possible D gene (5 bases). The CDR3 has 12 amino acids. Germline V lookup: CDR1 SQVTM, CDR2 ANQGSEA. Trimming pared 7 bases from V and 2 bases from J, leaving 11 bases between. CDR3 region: CSAGEGNTEAFF. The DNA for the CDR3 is TGCAGCGCGGGGGAGGGTAACACTGAAGCTTTCTTT. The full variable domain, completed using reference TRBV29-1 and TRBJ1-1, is SAVISQKPSRDICQRGTSLTIQCQVDSQVTMMFWYRQQPGQSLTLIATANQGSEATYESGFVIDKFPISRPNLTFSTLTVSNMSPEDSSIYLCSAGEGNTEAFFGQGTRLTVV.

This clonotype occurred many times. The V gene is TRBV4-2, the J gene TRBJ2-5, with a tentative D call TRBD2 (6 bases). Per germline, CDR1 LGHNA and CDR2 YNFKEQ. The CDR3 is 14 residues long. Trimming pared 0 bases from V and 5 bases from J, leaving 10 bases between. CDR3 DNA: TGTGCCAGCAGCCAAGATTGGACTAAGGAGACCCAGTACTTC. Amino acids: CASSQDWTKETQYF.

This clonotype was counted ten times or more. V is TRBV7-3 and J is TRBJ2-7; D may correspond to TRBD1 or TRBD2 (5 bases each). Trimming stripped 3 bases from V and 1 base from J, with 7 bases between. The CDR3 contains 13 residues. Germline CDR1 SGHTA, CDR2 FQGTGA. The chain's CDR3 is CASSLGRSYEQYF. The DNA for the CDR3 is TGTGCCAGCAGCTTGGGACGGTCCTACGAGCAGTACTTC.

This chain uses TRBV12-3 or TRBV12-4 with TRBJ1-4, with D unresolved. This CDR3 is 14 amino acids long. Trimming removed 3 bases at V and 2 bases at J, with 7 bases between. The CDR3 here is CASSFVGTNEKLFF. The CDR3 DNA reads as TGTGCCAGCAGTTTTGTGGGTACTAATGAAAAACTGTTTTTT.

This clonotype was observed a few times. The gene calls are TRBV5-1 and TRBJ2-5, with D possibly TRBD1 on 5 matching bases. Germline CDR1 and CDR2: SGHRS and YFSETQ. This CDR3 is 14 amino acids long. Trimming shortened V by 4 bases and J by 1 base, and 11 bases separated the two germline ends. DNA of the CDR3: TGCGCCAGCAGCCAGGGAAGTCTCCAAGAGACCCAGTACTTC. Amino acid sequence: CASSQGSLQETQYF.

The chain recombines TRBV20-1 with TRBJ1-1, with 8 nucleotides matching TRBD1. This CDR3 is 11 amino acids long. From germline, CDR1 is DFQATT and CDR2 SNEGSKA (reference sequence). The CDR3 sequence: CSSPTGAEAFF. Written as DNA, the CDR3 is TGCAGCTCTCCGACAGGGGCTGAAGCTTTCTTT.

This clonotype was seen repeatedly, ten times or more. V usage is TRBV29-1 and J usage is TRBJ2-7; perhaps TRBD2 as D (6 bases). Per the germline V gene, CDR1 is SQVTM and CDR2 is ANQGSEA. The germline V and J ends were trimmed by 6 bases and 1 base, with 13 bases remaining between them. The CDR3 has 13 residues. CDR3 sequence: CSVGEDTSYEQYF. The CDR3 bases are TGCAGCGTGGGGGAGGACACATCCTACGAGCAGTACTTC.

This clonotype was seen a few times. CDR3 region: CASSLVARNNEKLFF. For the CDR3, the DNA is TGTGCCAGCAGTTTAGTAGCTCGGAATAATGAAAAACTGTTTTTT. This chain connects TRBV28 to TRBJ1-4; D ambiguous. The CDR3 consists of 15 residues. Germline V gene sequence: CDR1 MDHEN, CDR2 SYDVKM. V lost 2 bases, J lost 4 bases, and 11 bases lay in between.

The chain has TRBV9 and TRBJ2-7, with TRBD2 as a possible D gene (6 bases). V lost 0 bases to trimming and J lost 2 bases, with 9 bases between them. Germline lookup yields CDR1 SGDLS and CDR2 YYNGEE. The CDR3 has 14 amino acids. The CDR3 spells CASSVGGGTYEQYF. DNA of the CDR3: TGTGCCAGCAGCGTAGGTGGAGGGACCTACGAGCAGTACTTC.

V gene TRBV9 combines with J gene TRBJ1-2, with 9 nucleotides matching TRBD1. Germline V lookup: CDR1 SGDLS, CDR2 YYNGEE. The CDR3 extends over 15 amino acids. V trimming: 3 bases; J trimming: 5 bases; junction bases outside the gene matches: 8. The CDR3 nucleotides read TGTGCCAGCAGCGGGGGTTACGGGACAGGGTATGGCTACACCTTC. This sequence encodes CASSGGYGTGYGYTF.